The 21 T cell receptor beta chains listed next were all sequenced from one sample in a study of OX40 agonist ivuxolimab in advanced cancers. The library came from the immunoSEQ multiplex PCR assay. TCRdb provides this immuneACCESS table in a form limited to in-frame rearrangements. Some clones are lacking; in checked studies, under half of them reflect an unresolved V gene, and why the rest are absent is not known. Here the sample has about 72,000 clones; 88% occur a single time. In total, the top ten clones hold under 1.1% of the sample. The sequenced sample was CD4+ or CD8+ T cells sorted from blood, obtained in a trial of the OX40 agonist ivuxolimab. These receptors were collected from an adult with an advanced solid tumor such as melanoma, head and neck, liver or kidney cancer.

The chain recombines TRBV28 with TRBJ1-1; unclear D gene. The CDR3 runs 11 residues. From germline, CDR1 is MDHEN and CDR2 SYDVKM. V was cut by 6 bases and J by 4 bases, with 6 bases left in between. The CDR3 region has the DNA TGTGCCAGCAGCATCGCCACTGAAGCTTTCTTT. It specifies CASSIATEAFF.

This rearrangement joins TRBV19 to TRBJ1-2; D is uncertain. CDR1 is LNHDA and CDR2 is SQIVND in the germline V gene (reference sequence). The CDR3 spans 13 residues. Trimming cost V 10 bases and J 1 base, with 13 bases left between them. This chain's CDR3 is CATSVADNYGYTF. The CDR3 DNA reads as TGTGCCACCTCAGTGGCGGATAACTATGGCTACACCTTC.

The rearrangement uses TRBV7-2 and TRBJ1-2; D gene ambiguous. This CDR3 region has 16 residues. Germline values: CDR1 SGHTA, CDR2 FQGNSA. Trimming stripped 0 bases from V and 3 bases from J, with 14 bases between. CDR3 amino acids: CASSLALTYGDYGYTF. CDR3 in DNA: TGTGCCAGCAGCTTAGCGTTGACCTACGGTGACTATGGCTACACCTTC. The variable domain in full, with the rest retrieved from reference TRBV7-2 and TRBJ1-2, is GAGVSQSPSNKVTEKGKDVELRCDPISGHTALYWYRQSLGQGLEFLIYFQGNSAPDKSGLPSDRFSAERTGGSVSTLTIQRTQQEDSAVYLCASSLALTYGDYGYTFGSGTRLTVV.

V usage is TRBV5-1 and J usage is TRBJ1-2, with 9 positions matching TRBD1. The CDR3 runs to 13 residues. Germline assignment: CDR1 SGHRS and CDR2 YFSETQ. The junction had 4 bases not matched to a gene; V was cut back by 5 bases and J by 5 bases. The DNA of the CDR3 is TGCGCCAGCAGACCAGGACAGGGGTATGGCTACACCTTC. It codes for CASRPGQGYGYTF.

This chain connects TRBV19 to TRBJ2-1; D might be TRBD1 (6 bases). CDR3 length: 16 amino acids. Trimming stripped 8 bases from V and 3 bases from J, with 20 bases between. From germline, CDR1 is LNHDA and CDR2 SQIVND (reference sequence). Written as DNA, the CDR3 is TGTGCCAGTGGTTTGGGAAGGGGGAGCGGCTACAATGAGCAGTTCTTC. This encodes CASGLGRGSGYNEQFF.

The chain employs TRBV6-5 and TRBJ1-3; D is possibly TRBD1 (5 bases). The CDR3 extends over 16 amino acids. Trimming shortened V by 0 bases and J by 0 bases, and 9 bases separated the two germline ends. The V gene's germline CDR1 is MNHEY and CDR2 SVGAGI. The CDR3: CASSYSGDGSGNTIYF. The CDR3 DNA follows: TGTGCCAGCAGTTACTCGGGGGACGGCTCTGGAAACACCATATATTTT.

V gene TRBV7-2 combines with J gene TRBJ2-7; tentative D call: TRBD1 (7 bases). CDR1 is SGHTA, CDR2 FQGNSA, per germline. This CDR3 spans 15 amino acids. Trimming cost V 3 bases and J 6 bases, with 18 bases left between them. The CDR3 here is CASSFGPYRGGEQYF. The CDR3 DNA follows: TGTGCCAGCAGCTTTGGCCCTTACAGGGGAGGCGAGCAGTACTTC.

The genes are TRBV7-9 and TRBJ2-4; TRBD2 matches at 7 bases. V dropped 2 bases and J dropped 7; count of bases not matched to a gene: 14. Germline V gene sequence: CDR1 SEHNR, CDR2 FQNEAQ (reference sequence). This CDR3 comprises 17 residues. For the CDR3, the DNA is TGTGCCAGCAGCTTAATGGGAGGCGGGGGATCGGTTAACATTCAGTACTTC. Translated: CASSLMGGGGSVNIQYF.

The chain employs TRBV5-1 and TRBJ1-2, with D possibly being TRBD1 (6 bases). Germline V gene sequence: CDR1 SGHRS, CDR2 YFSETQ. The CDR3 totals 15 residues. Between the trimmed V and J ends, which lost 2 bases and 3 bases, there was a span of 14 bases. The CDR3 reads CASSLQGSSDYGYTF. The CDR3 region has the DNA TGCGCCAGCAGCTTACAGGGCTCCTCGGACTATGGCTACACCTTC.

The chain carries TRBV4-1 and TRBJ2-5; D call uncertain. There are 12 residues in the CDR3. Germline CDR1 is MGHRA and CDR2 is YSYEKL. V dropped 6 bases and J dropped 1 base, with 6 bases sitting between them. CDR3 residues: CASSRPQETQYF. CDR3 DNA: TGCGCCAGCAGTAGGCCCCAAGAGACCCAGTACTTC.

This chain uses TRBV6-1 with TRBJ2-1; 9 bases are shared with TRBD2. The V and J ends lost 2 bases and 4 bases, in that order; junction bases with no gene match: 6. The CDR3 length is 16 residues. CDR1 is MNHNS and CDR2 is SASEGT in the germline V gene. CDR3 protein: CASSELGSGGYNEQFF. The CDR3 DNA reads as TGTGCCAGCAGTGAATTAGGTAGCGGGGGATACAATGAGCAGTTCTTC.

The chain links TRBV5-4 to TRBJ2-7, with 9 bases fitting TRBD1. The length of the CDR3 is 14 residues. Germline values: CDR1 SGHNT, CDR2 YYREEE (reference sequence). The CDR3 DNA reads as TGTGCGACAGGGGGGGGAGGGGCCCCCCTAGAGCAGTACTTC. It translates to CATGGGGAPLEQYF.

The table lists this clone with a few counts. The rearrangement links TRBV19 to TRBJ1-5; D is unresolved. V lost 3 bases, J lost 5 bases, and 14 bases lay in between. The CDR3 sequence is 15 residues long. Germline CDR1 and CDR2: LNHDA and SQIVND (reference sequence). The CDR3 protein is CASSIQGRADQPQHF. Written as DNA, the CDR3 is TGTGCCAGTAGTATCCAAGGTCGTGCGGATCAGCCCCAGCATTTT. The entire variable domain, with the rest obtained from reference TRBV19 and TRBJ1-5, is as follows: DGGITQSPKYLFRKEGQNVTLSCEQNLNHDAMYWYRQDPGQGLRLIYYSQIVNDFQKGDIAEGYSVSREKKESFPLTVTSAQKNPTAFYLCASSIQGRADQPQHFGDGTRLSIL.

The chain combines TRBV10-1 with TRBJ2-1; D ambiguous. V was pared by 8 bases and J by 2 bases, with 16 bases between. Looked up from germline, CDR1 is WNHNN and CDR2 is SYGVQD (reference sequence). The CDR3 covers 15 residues. CDR3 sequence: CASSRADAPYNEQFF. In DNA form, the CDR3 reads TGCGCCAGCTCTAGGGCCGACGCGCCCTACAATGAGCAGTTCTTC.

For the CDR3, the DNA is TGTGCCAGTAGTATAAGTACAATTGAGCAGTTCTTC. It specifies CASSISTIEQFF. The chain couples TRBV19 to TRBJ2-1, with D uncertain. The V end was cut by 2 bases, the J end by 9 bases, with 8 bases between. The CDR3 covers 12 residues. Per germline, CDR1 LNHDA and CDR2 SQIVND (reference sequence).

V and J are TRBV10-3 and TRBJ1-5, with 7 bases matching TRBD1. The CDR3 contains 13 residues. V was clipped by 10 bases and J by 0 bases; unmatched bases: 3. Germline V gives CDR1 ENHRY, CDR2 SYGVKD. In DNA form, the CDR3 reads TGTGCCACTGGGACAGATAGCAATCAGCCCCAGCATTTT. Translation: CATGTDSNQPQHF.

The V and J genes are TRBV5-4 and TRBJ1-1, with 9 bases identical to TRBD1. V was pared by 4 bases and J by 2 bases, with 12 bases of the junction left unmatched. Germline CDR1 SGHNT, CDR2 YYREEE (reference sequence). The length of the CDR3 is 17 residues. CDR3 protein: CASSARDRVIENTEAFF. CDR3 nucleotide sequence: TGTGCCAGCAGCGCCCGGGACAGGGTGATTGAAAACACTGAAGCTTTCTTT.

The DNA of the CDR3 is TGTGCCAGCAGCAGTTTATCCGGGACAGCGGACTACGAGCAGTACTTC. Its protein is CASSSLSGTADYEQYF. The rearrangement links TRBV7-9 to TRBJ2-7, with 7 bases identical to TRBD1. Germline V gene data show CDR1 as SEHNR and CDR2 as FQNEAQ (reference sequence). The CDR3 is made up of 16 amino acids. After removal of 5 bases from V and 3 bases from J, the junction contained 13 bases not matched to a gene.

CDR3 loop: CASNPGGRSYEQYF. CDR3 sequence (DNA): TGTGCCAGCAATCCCGGGGGCCGCTCCTACGAGCAGTACTTC. The J gene is TRBJ2-7, the V gene TRBV28; D is tentatively TRBD1 or TRBD2 (6 bases each). Trimming left V 7 bases short and J 0 bases short, with 13 bases between. This CDR3 has 14 residues. Germline V gene sequence: CDR1 MDHEN, CDR2 SYDVKM.

The rearrangement links TRBV6-4 to TRBJ2-1; a possible D gene is TRBD2 (5 bases). Germline assignment: CDR1 MRHNA and CDR2 SNTAGT. CDR3 length equals 16 residues. V shed 4 bases and J shed 2 bases, with 15 bases lying between them. The CDR3 DNA reads as TGTGCCAGCAGTGTACAGACTGGACTTACCTACAATGAGCAGTTCTTC. Its translation is CASSVQTGLTYNEQFF.

The V call is TRBV19, the J call TRBJ2-7; D remains unclear. The CDR3 has 13 residues. CDR1 is LNHDA and CDR2 is SQIVND in the germline V gene (reference sequence). The V and J ends lost 4 bases and 2 bases respectively, with 9 bases between them. This CDR3 is CASSRGTTYEQYF. DNA of the CDR3: TGTGCCAGTAGTAGGGGAACGACCTACGAGCAGTACTTC.